The TCR beta chain under discussion was sequenced for a study of CD8 T cells in ankylosing spondylitis. Overall study findings and caveats: A number of the motif variants had already been described in reactive arthritis synovial fluid and blood. There was reportedly significant enrichment of clones that were disease-linked in matched ankylosing spondylitis synovial fluid. A TCR beta motif of seven or eight highly homologous variants appeared characteristic of ankylosing spondylitis blood. Clones linked to disease, bearing a CD8+ phenotype, were relatively rare in peripheral blood.

Making the TCR beta libraries involved quantitative 5'-RACE with molecular barcodes. A single record per CDR3 protein comes from TCRdb applying MiXCR to the 5' RACE reads. The table includes around 770,000 distinct CDR3 sequences, 10% to 15% detected once. V shed 2 bases and J shed 3 bases, with 19 bases lying between them. The germline V gene encodes CDR1 DFQATT and CDR2 SNEGSKA (reference sequence). The CDR3 is 16 amino acids. To note about this clonotype: As yet, its antigen is unknown.

Sequenced: blood, either unsorted or a sorted T cell fraction (not recorded which). J is TRBJ1-1 and V is TRBV20-1; a possible D gene is TRBD1 (6 bases). The receptor was derived from a male donor with ankylosing spondylitis. The CDR3 DNA reads TGCAGTGCTAGAAAACCTTTGGGGGGCGCGGACACTGAAGCTTTCTTT. Translation: CSARKPLGGADTEAFF.